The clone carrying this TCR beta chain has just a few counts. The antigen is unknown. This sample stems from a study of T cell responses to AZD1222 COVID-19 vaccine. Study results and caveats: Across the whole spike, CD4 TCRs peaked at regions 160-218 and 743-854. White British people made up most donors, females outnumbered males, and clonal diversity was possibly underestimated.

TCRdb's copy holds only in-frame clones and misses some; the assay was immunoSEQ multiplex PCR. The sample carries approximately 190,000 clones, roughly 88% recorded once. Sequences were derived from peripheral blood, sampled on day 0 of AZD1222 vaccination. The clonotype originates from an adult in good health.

The CDR3: CASSLAASGRTGELFF. Here the CDR3 DNA reads TGTGCCAGCAGCTTAGCTGCTAGCGGACGCACCGGGGAGCTGTTTTTT. The chain is built from TRBV7-2 and TRBJ2-2; 7 bases align to TRBD2. J gave up 4 bases and V 0 bases, and 5 bases lay outside the gene matches. CDR1 and CDR2 (germline): SGHTA, FQGNSA. This CDR3 contains 16 residues.